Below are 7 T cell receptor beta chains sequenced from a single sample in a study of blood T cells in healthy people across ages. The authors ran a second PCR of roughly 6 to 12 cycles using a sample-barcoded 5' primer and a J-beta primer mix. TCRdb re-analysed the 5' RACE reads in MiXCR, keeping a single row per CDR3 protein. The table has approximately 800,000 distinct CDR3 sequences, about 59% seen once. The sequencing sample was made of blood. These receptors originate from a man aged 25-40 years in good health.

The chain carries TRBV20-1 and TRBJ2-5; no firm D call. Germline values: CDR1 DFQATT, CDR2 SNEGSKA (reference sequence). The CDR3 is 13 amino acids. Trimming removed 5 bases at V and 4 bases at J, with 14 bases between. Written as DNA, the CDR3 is TGCAGTGCTGACTCCTTGGTTGGAGAGACCCAGTACTTC. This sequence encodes CSADSLVGETQYF.

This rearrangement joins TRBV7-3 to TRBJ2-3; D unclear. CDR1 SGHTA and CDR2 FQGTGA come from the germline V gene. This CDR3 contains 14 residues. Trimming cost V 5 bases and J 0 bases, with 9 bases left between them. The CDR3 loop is CASSLLSSTDTQYF. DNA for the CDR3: TGTGCCAGCAGCCTCCTTTCTAGCACAGATACGCAGTATTTT.

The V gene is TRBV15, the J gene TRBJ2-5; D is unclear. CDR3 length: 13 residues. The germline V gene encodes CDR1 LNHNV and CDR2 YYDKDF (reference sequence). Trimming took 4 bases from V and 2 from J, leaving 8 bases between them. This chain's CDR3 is CATSITWQETQYF. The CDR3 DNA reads TGTGCCACCAGCATAACTTGGCAAGAGACCCAGTACTTC.

The CDR3 loop reads CASSGRSLPQAFF. CDR3 nucleotides: TGTGCCAGCTCCGGACGGAGCTTACCCCAAGCTTTCTTT. The chain is built from TRBV6-2 or TRBV6-3 and TRBJ1-1, with no clear D. This CDR3 has 13 residues. The V end was cut by 8 bases, the J end by 9 bases, with 19 bases between. Per germline, CDR1 MNHEY and CDR2 SVGEGT.

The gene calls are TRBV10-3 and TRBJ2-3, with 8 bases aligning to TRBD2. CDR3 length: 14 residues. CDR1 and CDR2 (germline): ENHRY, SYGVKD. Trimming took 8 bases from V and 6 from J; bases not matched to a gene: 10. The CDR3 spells CAIGSGGPGDTQYF. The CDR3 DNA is TGTGCCATCGGGAGCGGGGGCCCTGGGGATACGCAGTATTTT.

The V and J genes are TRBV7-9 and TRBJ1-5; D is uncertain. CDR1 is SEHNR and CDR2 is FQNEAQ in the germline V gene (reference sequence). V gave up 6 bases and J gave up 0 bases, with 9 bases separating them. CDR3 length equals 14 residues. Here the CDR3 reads CASSTVTSNQPQHF. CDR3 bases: TGTGCCAGCAGTACGGTCACTAGCAATCAGCCCCAGCATTTT.

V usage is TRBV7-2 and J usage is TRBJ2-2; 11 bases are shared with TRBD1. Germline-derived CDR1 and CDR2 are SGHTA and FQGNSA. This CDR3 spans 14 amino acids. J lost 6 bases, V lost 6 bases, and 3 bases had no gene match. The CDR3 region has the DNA TGTGCCAGCAGGGAGGGACAGGGGGCCGGGGAGCTGTTTTTT. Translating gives CASREGQGAGELFF.